The 30 T cell receptor beta chains below were found in one sample sequenced in a study of shared clonotypes between healthy human individuals. Sequencing was performed with immunoSEQ multiplex PCR; in TCRdb, only in-frame clones are kept and a portion is missing. This table has approximately 2,300,000 clones, under 95% appearing once. Sequenced: naive CD4+ T cells from PBMCs. Stated subset: CD45RA+ positively selected. The receptors were gathered from a man younger than 35 in good health. Some clones in this sample may be carry-over from other donors' samples.

This chain joins TRBV14 and TRBJ2-2; a weak D match, TRBD2 (6 bases). This CDR3 is 16 amino acids long. Germline lookup yields CDR1 SGHDN and CDR2 FVKESK. Trimming removed 5 bases from V and 4 bases from J, with 17 bases in between. CDR3 in amino acids: CASSRMAGFGTGELFF. CDR3 in DNA: TGTGCCAGCAGCAGAATGGCGGGGTTCGGCACCGGGGAGCTGTTTTTT.

In its sample, this clone was seen once. The chain employs TRBV6-5 and TRBJ2-1; 8 bases are shared with TRBD2. V shed 2 bases and J 6 bases; nucleotides not matched to a gene: 6. This CDR3 is built from 15 residues. Per germline, CDR1 MNHEY and CDR2 SVGAGI. CDR3 protein: CASSYAGGRRNEQFF. CDR3 nucleotides: TGTGCCAGCAGTTACGCGGGCGGGAGGCGCAATGAGCAGTTCTTC.

With respect to this clone: Additional DNA sequences in this sample encode the identical CDR3. The chain links TRBV5-1 to TRBJ1-3; D may be TRBD1 (6 bases). V shed 0 bases and J shed 1 base, with 11 bases lying between them. In germline, CDR1 is SGHRS, CDR2 YFSETQ. The CDR3 extends over 16 amino acids. The CDR3 sequence: CASSLAGQGSGNTIYF. CDR3 DNA sequence: TGCGCCAGCAGCTTGGCGGGCCAGGGGTCTGGAAACACCATATATTTT.

The rearrangement joins TRBV10-2 to TRBJ2-7; tentative D call: TRBD1 (6 bases). Germline V gene sequence: CDR1 WSHSY, CDR2 SAAADI. V was shortened by 5 bases and J by 2 bases, with 10 bases between the two germline ends. This CDR3 is 13 amino acids long. The CDR3 protein is CASSTGIPYEQYF. In DNA, the CDR3 is TGCGCCAGCAGTACAGGGATCCCCTACGAGCAGTACTTC.

The chain carries TRBV28 and TRBJ2-1; D is ambiguous. The CDR3 totals 13 residues. V lost 3 bases and J 9 bases, leaving 12 bases between the germline ends. Germline values: CDR1 MDHEN, CDR2 SYDVKM. The CDR3, as DNA: TGTGCCAGCAGTTTTTCCAAGAACGCTGAGCAGTTCTTC. This translates into CASSFSKNAEQFF.

This chain uses TRBV5-4 with TRBJ2-5, with a tentative D call TRBD2 (6 bases). Deletions cut 3 bases from V and 4 bases from J, with 13 bases between. The CDR3 covers 14 residues. CDR1 and CDR2 (germline): SGHNT, YYREEE (reference sequence). Written as DNA, the CDR3 is TGTGCCAGCAGCTCGTGGCGGGGCCTAGAGACCCAGTACTTC. As protein: CASSSWRGLETQYF.

V gene TRBV28 combines with J gene TRBJ2-7, with 9 bases matching TRBD1. Germline V gives CDR1 MDHEN, CDR2 SYDVKM. Unmatched junction bases numbered 7, after V lost 6 bases and J lost 4 bases. The CDR3 is 14 amino acids. CDR3 loop: CASRVQGAWYEQYF. In DNA, the CDR3 is TGTGCCAGCAGAGTACAGGGGGCTTGGTACGAGCAGTACTTC. Drawing the rest from reference TRBV28 and TRBJ2-7, the complete variable domain is DVKVTQSSRYLVKRTGEKVFLECVQDMDHENMFWYRQDPGLGLRLIYFSYDVKMKEKGDIPEGYSVSREKKERFSLILESASTNQTSMYLCASRVQGAWYEQYFGPGTRLTVT.

The chain joins TRBV28 to TRBJ1-4, with a tentative D call TRBD1 (5 bases). Trimming took 5 bases from V and 4 from J, leaving 20 bases between them. The CDR3 spans 17 residues. The germline CDR1 and CDR2 sequences are MDHEN and SYDVKM. This CDR3 is CASSLRFLAGYNEKLFF. The CDR3 DNA follows: TGTGCCAGCAGTCTAAGGTTTCTCGCAGGGTATAATGAAAAACTGTTTTTT.

Concerning this clone itself: Other nucleotide sequences from this sample produce the same CDR3. The V gene is TRBV6-6, the J gene TRBJ2-7; 7 bases match TRBD1. The CDR3 is 14 amino acids. Germline values: CDR1 MNHNY, CDR2 SVGAGI (reference sequence). V was pared by 2 bases and J by 6 bases, with 7 bases of the junction left unmatched. CDR3 nucleotides: TGTGCCAGCAGTTACGACAGGGTGAGCGGCGAGCAGTACTTC. Translated, it gives CASSYDRVSGEQYF.

This rearrangement joins TRBV9 to TRBJ2-5; 10 positions agree with TRBD2. The CDR3 loop spans 16 amino acids. The junction had 5 bases not matched to a gene; V was cut back by 1 base and J by 2 bases. In germline, CDR1 is SGDLS, CDR2 YYNGEE. This chain's CDR3 is CASSVQGLAPQETQYF. The DNA of the CDR3 is TGTGCCAGCAGCGTACAGGGACTAGCGCCACAAGAGACCCAGTACTTC.

This clone has just one count. Other DNA sequences in this sample translate to the same CDR3. The V gene is TRBV7-9, the J gene TRBJ1-5; D is uncertain. V was shortened by 3 bases and J by 1 base, with 4 bases between the two germline ends. This CDR3 is 13 amino acids long. Germline-derived CDR1 and CDR2 are SEHNR and FQNEAQ (reference sequence). The CDR3 DNA reads TGTGCCAGCAGCTTGACCAGCAATCAGCCCCAGCATTTT. Translating it yields CASSLTSNQPQHF.

The chain joins TRBV27 to TRBJ1-2; D not resolved. V lost 5 bases to trimming and J lost 0 bases, with 7 bases between them. Germline V CDR1 and CDR2: MNHEY, SMNVEV (reference sequence). The CDR3 sequence is 13 residues long. The CDR3 bases are TGTGCCAGCAGTGTAATGGCTAACTATGGCTACACCTTC. It specifies CASSVMANYGYTF.

This clone is a singleton in its sample. The gene calls are TRBV4-2 and TRBJ2-4; maybe TRBD1 (6 bases). With 3 bases removed from V and 13 bases from J, the gap between germline ends came to 16 bases. CDR1 is LGHNA, CDR2 YNFKEQ, per germline. The CDR3 is 13 amino acids. The CDR3 here is CASSQPSGEKQYF. CDR3 DNA: TGTGCCAGCAGCCAGCCATCAGGGGAGAAACAGTACTTC.

The chain recombines TRBV28 with TRBJ1-5, with unresolved D. The CDR3 spans 18 residues. V lost 1 base and J lost 3, with 19 bases in between. Germline CDR1 MDHEN, CDR2 SYDVKM. The CDR3 DNA reads TGTGCCAGCAGTTTATACGGGTGGGTCAGGTGGGACAATCAGCCCCAGCATTTT. Its translation is CASSLYGWVRWDNQPQHF.

The V and J genes are TRBV7-9 and TRBJ1-4; TRBD1 aligns across 8 bases. CDR3 length equals 14 residues. CDR1 is SEHNR and CDR2 is FQNEAQ in the germline V gene (reference sequence). V lost 4 bases, J lost 5 bases, and 3 bases stayed unmatched. The CDR3 DNA sequence: TGTGCCAGCAGCTCAACAGGGGGAAATGAAAAACTGTTTTTT. This encodes CASSSTGGNEKLFF. The variable domain in full, with the rest retrieved from reference TRBV7-9 and TRBJ1-4, is DTGVSQNPRHKITKRGQNVTFRCDPISEHNRLYWYRQTLGQGPEFLTYFQNEAQLEKSRLLSDRFSAERPKGSFSTLEIQRTEQGDSAMYLCASSSTGGNEKLFFGSGTQLSVL.

In regard to this clone: Other nucleotide sequences from this sample produce the same CDR3. The V call is TRBV7-3, the J call TRBJ2-1; tentatively, D is TRBD2 (5 bases). This CDR3 spans 14 amino acids. CDR1 is SGHTA, CDR2 FQGTGA, per germline. The V end lost 5 bases, the J end lost 4 bases, and 12 bases lay between the germline ends. The CDR3 DNA reads TGTGCCAGCAGCCCGACTGGAGGATACAATGAGCAGTTCTTC. Its protein is CASSPTGGYNEQFF.

This clone was picked up one time. The CDR3 DNA reads as TGCGCCAGCAGCCAAAGGGGCCTAGCGGGAGGGCCGGGTTACGAGCAGTACTTC. Its translation: CASSQRGLAGGPGYEQYF. The chain is built from TRBV4-1 and TRBJ2-7; 12 bases are shared with TRBD2. This CDR3 is built from 18 residues. The germline V gene has CDR1 MGHRA and CDR2 YSYEKL. The V gene end was trimmed by 2 bases and the J gene end by 4 bases; junction bases not matched to a gene: 12.

This sequence joins TRBV29-1 and TRBJ1-4; the D is unclear. Trimming shortened V by 4 bases and J by 8 bases, and 11 bases separated the two germline ends. The CDR3 sequence is 12 residues long. Germline loops: CDR1 SQVTM, CDR2 ANQGSEA. CDR3 in DNA: TGCAGCGTTGGGTCCTATTACGAAAAACTGTTTTTT. This gives the protein CSVGSYYEKLFF.

Turning to this clone: Within the sample, other DNA sequences also encode this same CDR3. The chain couples TRBV12-5 to TRBJ2-7; 7 bases align to TRBD1. Germline-derived CDR1 and CDR2 are LGHNT and FRNRAP. This CDR3 has 12 residues. Germline trimming cut 3 bases from V and 6 bases from J; bases unmatched to any gene: 2. The DNA for the CDR3 is TGTGCTAGTGGTTTAGCAGGGGGCGAGCAGTACTTC. Translated: CASGLAGGEQYF.

In DNA, the CDR3 is TGCGCCAGCAGCTTACTCGTGGATCAGCCCCAGCATTTT. This sequence encodes CASSLLVDQPQHF. V is TRBV5-1 and J is TRBJ1-5; D not certain. V was pared by 2 bases and J by 5 bases, with 8 bases between. CDR1 is SGHRS, CDR2 YFSETQ, per germline. The CDR3 totals 13 residues.

V is TRBV5-1 and J is TRBJ2-3, with D unclear. With 4 bases removed from V and 1 base from J, the gap between germline ends came to 13 bases. Germline lookup yields CDR1 SGHRS and CDR2 YFSETQ. This CDR3 is 15 amino acids long. CDR3 in amino acids: CASSPVLSGTDTQYF. CDR3 DNA: TGCGCCAGCAGCCCCGTCCTGTCCGGCACAGATACGCAGTATTTT.

This sequence joins TRBV15 and TRBJ1-4; D possibly corresponds to TRBD1 (5 bases). The germline CDR1 and CDR2 sequences are LNHNV and YYDKDF (reference sequence). This CDR3 spans 15 amino acids. V lost 1 base to trimming and J lost 5 bases, with 11 bases between them. The CDR3 spells CATSRGEGWNEKLFF. In nucleotides, the CDR3 is TGTGCCACCAGCAGAGGGGAGGGGTGGAATGAAAAACTGTTTTTT.

V usage is TRBV28 and J usage is TRBJ2-7; D is perhaps TRBD1 or TRBD2 (6 bases each). CDR3 length: 15 amino acids. The V gene's germline CDR1 is MDHEN and CDR2 SYDVKM. With 7 bases removed from V and 1 base from J, the gap between germline ends came to 17 bases. The CDR3 nucleotides read TGTGCCAGCAAAAAGGGGGGACCCCCTTCCTACGAGCAGTACTTC. It translates to CASKKGGPPSYEQYF.

The chain recombines TRBV6-5 with TRBJ2-1; D not certain. There are 13 residues in the CDR3. CDR1 is MNHEY, CDR2 SVGAGI, per germline. V was pared by 0 bases and J by 10 bases, with 10 bases between. DNA for the CDR3: TGTGCCAGCAGTTACTCACGGGCGGCAGAGCAGTTCTTC. Its translation: CASSYSRAAEQFF.

CDR3 in amino acids: CASLPQGAGGYTF. CDR3 DNA sequence: TGTGCCAGCCTCCCGCAGGGGGCAGGAGGCTACACCTTC. The chain recombines TRBV18 with TRBJ1-2; 8 bases map to TRBD1. The V gene end was trimmed by 8 bases and the J gene end by 8 bases; junction bases not matched to a gene: 10. Germline CDR1 KGHSH, CDR2 LQKENI. The CDR3 covers 13 residues.

In regard to this clone: The same CDR3 is also encoded by other DNA sequences in this sample. The chain carries TRBV5-4 and TRBJ2-7; 8 bases map to TRBD2. V shed 3 bases and J 0 bases; nucleotides not matched to a gene: 5. This CDR3 is 15 amino acids long. The germline V gene has CDR1 SGHNT and CDR2 YYREEE (reference sequence). CDR3 residues: CASSSGGRGSYEQYF. The CDR3 nucleotides read TGTGCCAGCAGCTCGGGGGGGCGGGGCTCCTACGAGCAGTACTTC.

Here the CDR3 DNA reads TGTGCCAGCACCAGGGGGGCGGGAGCGGATACGCAGTATTTT. Protein: CASTRGAGADTQYF. This chain uses TRBV5-4 with TRBJ2-3, with D perhaps being TRBD1 or TRBD2 (7 bases each). The CDR3 runs 14 residues. V was pared by 6 bases and J by 6 bases, with 17 bases between. Germline V gene sequence: CDR1 SGHNT, CDR2 YYREEE (reference sequence). Using reference TRBV5-4 and TRBJ2-3 for the parts outside the CDR3, the full variable domain is ETGVTQSPTHLIKTRGQQVTLRCSSQSGHNTVSWYQQALGQGPQFIFQYYREEENGRGNFPPRFSGLQFPNYSSELNVNALELDDSALYLCASTRGAGADTQYFGPGTRLTVL.

The chain uses TRBV27 and TRBJ1-6, with D unresolved. The germline V gene encodes CDR1 MNHEY and CDR2 SMNVEV (reference sequence). The CDR3 is 14 residues long. Trimming took 6 bases from V and 6 from J, leaving 12 bases between them. As DNA, the CDR3 is TGTGCCAGCAGATTTAGGCAGACTAATTCACCCCTCCACTTT. Protein product: CASRFRQTNSPLHF.

The chain links TRBV28 to TRBJ2-3; 8 bases match TRBD1. There are 14 residues in the CDR3. The V gene end was trimmed by 8 bases and the J gene end by 1 base; junction bases not matched to a gene: 5. In germline, CDR1 is MDHEN, CDR2 SYDVKM. This chain's CDR3 is CASGPGQGTDTQYF. The CDR3 DNA reads TGTGCCAGCGGACCGGGACAGGGCACAGATACGCAGTATTTT.

The rearrangement joins TRBV6-4 to TRBJ1-1, with D tentatively TRBD1 (5 bases). CDR3 length equals 13 residues. CDR1 and CDR2 (germline): MRHNA, SNTAGT. Trimming stripped 2 bases from V and 9 bases from J, with 13 bases between. The CDR3 sequence is CASSDGREKKAFF. The DNA of the CDR3 is TGTGCCAGCAGTGACGGCAGGGAAAAGAAAGCTTTCTTT.